This is a list of T cell receptor beta chains from one sample in a study of blood T cell repertoires in COVID-19. Generated by immunoSEQ multiplex PCR, the TCRdb table keeps only in-frame clones and is missing some. The table records roughly 150,000 clones, 65% to 85% of them present only once. Sequencing was carried out using PBMCs or T cells enriched from blood (not recorded which). The source of these receptors is a man between 65 and 79 years old who had been exposed to COVID-19. The CDR3 runs from the conserved cysteine through the conserved F or W. Fields, in order: V gene, clone size, J gene, D gene, CDR3 protein, CDR3 DNA. A D gene is named only where the DNA matches it firmly. Clone size is not always given. Where it is, it says once, few, many or a class for expanded clones.

TRBV7-2	NA	TRBJ2-2	TRBD2	CASSSGLAGGYTGELFF	TGTGCCAGCAGCTCGGGACTAGCGGGGGGGTACACCGGGGAGCTGTTTTTT
TRBV4-3	NA	TRBJ1-3	NA	CASSQDPDSGNTIYF	TGCGCCAGCAGCCAAGATCCAGACTCGGGAAACACCATATATTTT
TRBV7-9	few	TRBJ1-2	NA	CASSQGHAGGYTF	TGTGCCAGCAGCCAGGGACACGCAGGGGGCTACACCTTC
TRBV6-5	NA	TRBJ1-2	NA	CASSRGDIRGYTF	TGTGCCAGCAGCCGAGGGGACATACGGGGCTACACCTTC
TRBV9	NA	TRBJ1-1	TRBD1	CASSVETGRNEAFF	TGTGCCAGCAGCGTCGAGACAGGGCGGAATGAAGCTTTCTTT
TRBV5-1	NA	TRBJ2-5	TRBD1	CASSGQGAETQYF	TGCGCCAGCAGCGGACAGGGGGCAGAGACCCAGTACTTC
TRBV11-3	NA	TRBJ2-2	TRBD1	CASSPDRAGTGELFF	TGTGCCAGCAGCCCGGACAGGGCGGGCACCGGGGAGCTGTTTTTT
TRBV5-1	NA	TRBJ1-2	TRBD1	CASSLETGNVVGNYGYTF	TGCGCCAGCAGCTTGGAGACAGGGAACGTGGTCGGTAACTATGGCTACACCTTC
TRBV7-2	NA	TRBJ1-6	TRBD1	CASSSRDSHNSPLHF	TGTGCCAGCAGCTCCCGGGACAGTCATAATTCACCCCTCCACTTT
TRBV4-3	few	TRBJ1-6	NA	CASSQEITARNSPLHF	TGCGCCAGCAGCCAAGAAATCACAGCCAGGAATTCACCCCTCCACTTT
TRBV7-9	NA	TRBJ2-5	NA	CASSGRGPETQYF	TGTGCCAGCAGCGGACGAGGGCCAGAGACCCAGTACTTC
TRBV3-1/TRBV3-2	NA	TRBJ1-1	NA	CASSQRGGTEAFF	TGTGCCAGCAGCCAGCGGGGGGGCACTGAAGCTTTCTTT